This T cell receptor (beta chain) was sequenced during a study of neoadjuvant anti-PD-1 for oral cavity cancer. Turning to the study itself: Patients without progression got a fourth dose around day 43.

Assay used: immunoSEQ multiplex PCR; TCRdb lists only in-frame clones, some missing. The sample has 63,000 or so clones, approximately 87% seen once; the top ten hold approximately 2.6%. In germline, CDR1 is SGHNT, CDR2 YENEEA. This CDR3 is built from 15 residues. Between the trimmed V and J ends, which lost 3 bases and 0 bases, there was a span of 8 bases. On this clone: Its specificity is not known.

Overall study findings and caveats: Higher pretreatment Treg/Th17 ratios tracked higher pretreatment blood clonality.

Time point here: after neoadjuvant nivolumab, at surgical resection. The material was PBMCs, obtained after nivolumab (anti-PD-1) treatment. The TCR originated in a person aged 35 to 85 with oral cavity squamous cell carcinoma. V and J are TRBV11-3 and TRBJ2-2; TRBD1 is a possible D gene (6 bases). The CDR3 spells CASSLRTANTGELFF. CDR3 sequence (DNA): TGTGCCAGCAGCTTGAGGACAGCGAACACCGGGGAGCTGTTTTTT.